One sample yielded the 19 T cell receptor beta chains listed below, sequenced in a study of blood T cell repertoires in COVID-19. Clones were read by immunoSEQ multiplex PCR, and TCRdb kept only the in-frame ones, dropping some. The table shows around 100,000 clones, with roughly 85% occurring only once. Specimen: peripheral blood. The source of these receptors is a woman aged 60-70 years with COVID-19, enrolled during active disease.

This clone came up a few times. This rearrangement joins TRBV6-1 to TRBJ1-6; tentatively, D is TRBD1 (6 bases). The length of the CDR3 is 17 residues. The germline CDR1 and CDR2 sequences are MNHNS and SASEGT. V lost 2 bases, J lost 8 bases, and 19 bases lay in between. CDR3 amino acids: CASSEPPGGAGDSPLHF. DNA for the CDR3: TGTGCCAGCAGTGAACCCCCTGGGGGGGCAGGAGATTCACCCCTCCACTTT.

V usage is TRBV29-1 and J usage is TRBJ1-1, with 8 nucleotides matching TRBD1. V was pared by 7 bases and J by 3 bases, with 7 bases of the junction left unmatched. Germline loops: CDR1 SQVTM, CDR2 ANQGSEA. The CDR3 loop spans 13 amino acids. The CDR3 DNA reads as TGCAGCGGCTCACAGGGGGGGGACACTGAAGCTTTCTTT. This translates into CSGSQGGDTEAFF.

The chain is built from TRBV5-6 and TRBJ1-1; possible D gene TRBD1, 6 bases. The V end lost 2 bases, the J end lost 2 bases, and 10 bases lay between the germline ends. The CDR3 is 14 amino acids. Germline CDR1 is SGHDT and CDR2 is YYEEEE. Written as DNA, the CDR3 is TGTGCCAGCAGCTTCGGACAGAGAAACACTGAAGCTTTCTTT. As protein: CASSFGQRNTEAFF.

This clone was observed a single time. The CDR3 reads CASSQKVSGGAYNEQFF. In DNA, the CDR3 is TGCGCCAGCAGCCAGAAAGTAAGCGGGGGGGCTTACAATGAGCAGTTCTTC. The chain has TRBV4-1 and TRBJ2-1, with 10 bases lining up with TRBD2. Germline CDR1 reads MGHRA; CDR2 reads YSYEKL. There are 17 residues in the CDR3. Trimming removed 3 bases from V and 4 bases from J; junction bases left unmatched: 9.

This clone was observed a handful of times. The genes are TRBV9 and TRBJ1-1, with TRBD1 identical over 7 bases. This CDR3 has 16 amino acids. The trim removed 0 bases at V and 4 bases at J, leaving 9 bases unmatched. Looked up from germline, CDR1 is SGDLS and CDR2 is YYNGEE. The CDR3 nucleotides are TGTGCCAGCAGCGTAGCCCCCGGACAGGTCGGCACTGAAGCTTTCTTT. This translates into CASSVAPGQVGTEAFF.

This rearrangement joins TRBV23-1 to TRBJ2-1, with 14 positions matching TRBD2. TRBV23-1 is recorded as an ORF, its role being uncertain. V gave up 4 bases and J gave up 0 bases; unmatched junction bases: 2. The CDR3 is 17 residues long. CDR3 sequence: CASSRGTSGSSYNEQFF. The CDR3, as DNA: TGCGCCAGCAGTCGAGGGACTAGCGGGAGCTCCTACAATGAGCAGTTCTTC.

This clone appeared a single time. The rearrangement uses TRBV6-5 and TRBJ1-1; D is unresolved. The CDR3 has 11 residues. The V end was cut by 6 bases, the J end by 6 bases, with 8 bases between. The V gene's germline CDR1 is MNHEY and CDR2 SVGAGI. The CDR3 DNA is TGTGCCAGCAGGGGCCCCGCTGAAGCTTTCTTT. It specifies CASRGPAEAFF.

Only one count was recorded for this clone. The chain links TRBV27 to TRBJ1-2; no reliable D call. CDR3 size: 14 residues. Between the trimmed V and J ends, which lost 0 bases and 4 bases, there was a span of 9 bases. The germline gives CDR1 MNHEY, CDR2 SMNVEV (reference sequence). CDR3 loop: CASSLSWPSYGYTF. CDR3 nucleotide sequence: TGTGCCAGCAGTTTATCGTGGCCCTCCTATGGCTACACCTTC.

The chain carries TRBV4-1 and TRBJ2-5; perhaps TRBD2 as D (6 bases). Germline CDR1 reads MGHRA; CDR2 reads YSYEKL. The CDR3 consists of 15 residues. Trimming removed 5 bases at V and 5 bases at J, with 18 bases between. The chain's CDR3 is CASSTRLGQWETQYF. In DNA form, the CDR3 reads TGCGCCAGCAGCACCCGACTAGGTCAGTGGGAGACCCAGTACTTC.

The chain carries TRBV24-1 and TRBJ2-3; a possible D gene is TRBD1 (5 bases). CDR1 KGHDR and CDR2 SFDVKD come from the germline V gene. The CDR3 has 12 amino acids. V was cut by 9 bases and J by 6 bases, with 12 bases left in between. CDR3 protein: CATFQGGDTQYF. The CDR3 bases are TGTGCCACCTTTCAGGGTGGTGATACGCAGTATTTT.

V gene TRBV3-1 (or the pseudogene TRBV3-2) combines with J gene TRBJ1-2; the D gene is possibly TRBD1 (5 bases). This CDR3 comprises 15 residues. Per the germline V gene, CDR1 is LGHDT and CDR2 is YNNKEL (reference sequence). V lost 1 base and J lost 2, with 11 bases in between. CDR3 residues: CASSQAPGVNYGYTF. Here the CDR3 DNA reads TGTGCCAGCAGCCAAGCTCCGGGGGTCAACTATGGCTACACCTTC.

The gene calls are TRBV11-2 and TRBJ2-3, with D uncertain. The germline V gene encodes CDR1 SGHAT and CDR2 FQNNGV. This CDR3 comprises 16 residues. Deletions cut 2 bases from V and 0 bases from J, with 12 bases between. CDR3 sequence: CASSLSQLTSTDTQYF. CDR3 DNA: TGTGCCAGCAGCTTATCACAGCTTACAAGCACAGATACGCAGTATTTT.

The chain combines TRBV7-2 with TRBJ2-5; 7 bases are shared with TRBD2. CDR1 is SGHTA and CDR2 is FQGNSA in the germline V gene. V lost 5 bases to trimming and J lost 1 base; unmatched junction nucleotides: 7. The CDR3 totals 15 residues. The CDR3: CASSRRLAVQETQYF. DNA of the CDR3: TGTGCCAGCAGCCGGCGGCTAGCGGTCCAAGAGACCCAGTACTTC.

CDR3 residues: CAWSKDISSYNSPLHF. The DNA of the CDR3 is TGTGCCTGGAGTAAGGACATCAGCTCCTATAATTCACCCCTCCACTTT. The J gene is TRBJ1-6, the V gene TRBV30; TRBD1 is a possible D gene (5 bases). Trimming shortened V by 2 bases and J by 0 bases, and 11 bases separated the two germline ends. CDR1 is GTSNPN, CDR2 SVGIG, per germline (reference sequence). The CDR3 has 16 amino acids.

This chain joins TRBV27 and TRBJ1-5; 8 bases line up with TRBD1. Losses at the gene ends were 6 bases for V and 4 bases for J; bases not matched to a gene: 5. The CDR3 loop spans 14 amino acids. Germline-derived CDR1 and CDR2 are MNHEY and SMNVEV (reference sequence). The CDR3 here is CASRTGGANQPQHF. For the CDR3, the DNA is TGTGCCAGCAGAACAGGGGGGGCAAATCAGCCCCAGCATTTT.

V and J are TRBV27 and TRBJ1-2; TRBD1 matches 7 bases. The junction had 13 bases not matched to a gene; V was cut back by 5 bases and J by 7 bases. CDR1 and CDR2 from the germline V gene are MNHEY and SMNVEV (reference sequence). The CDR3 has 15 residues. CDR3 residues: CASSNPARGSAGYTF. CDR3 in DNA: TGTGCCAGCAGTAACCCGGCCAGGGGGTCAGCTGGCTACACCTTC.

Only one count was recorded for this clone. The chain combines TRBV5-1 with TRBJ1-5, with D unresolved. The germline CDR1 and CDR2 sequences are SGHRS and YFSETQ. Trimming cost V 4 bases and J 1 base, with 12 bases left between them. The CDR3 is made up of 15 amino acids. In nucleotides, the CDR3 is TGCGCCAGCAGCCTGTCCGGGTTGAGCAATCAGCCCCAGCATTTT. Protein sequence: CASSLSGLSNQPQHF.

The chain combines TRBV5-4 with TRBJ1-1; D may be TRBD1 (6 bases). Trimming removed 4 bases at V and 5 bases at J, with 12 bases between. This CDR3 region has 13 residues. Germline-derived CDR1 and CDR2 are SGHNT and YYREEE (reference sequence). For the CDR3, the DNA is TGTGCCAGCAGCCGACAGGTTGTAACTGAAGCTTTCTTT. This codes for CASSRQVVTEAFF. The complete variable domain, with remaining parts taken from reference TRBV5-4 and TRBJ1-1, reads ETGVTQSPTHLIKTRGQQVTLRCSSQSGHNTVSWYQQALGQGPQFIFQYYREEENGRGNFPPRFSGLQFPNYSSELNVNALELDDSALYLCASSRQVVTEAFFGQGTRLTVV.

The V gene is TRBV29-1, the J gene TRBJ1-2, with TRBD1 matching 8 bases. The length of the CDR3 is 13 residues. After removal of 6 bases from V and 7 bases from J, the junction contained 10 bases not matched to a gene. In germline, CDR1 is SQVTM, CDR2 ANQGSEA. This CDR3 reads CSVESTGGFGYTF. CDR3 bases: TGCAGCGTAGAATCTACAGGGGGATTTGGCTACACCTTC.